This T cell receptor beta chain was captured in a study of T cell responses to AZD1222 COVID-19 vaccine (dated by TCRdb to the early 2020s). Context from the whole study: AZD1222 recipients given second doses at about 4 weeks or at about 12 weeks were pooled, since spike-specific TCR depth and breadth were not found to differ between the two schedules. TCR sequencing covered more than 230 trial participants: approximately 200 given two doses of AZD1222 and about 26 given two doses of MenACWY control vaccine. Trial participants were enrolled into age subgroups of 18-55, 56-69 and 70-plus years, which contained roughly 140, 27 and 60 TCR-sequenced participants, respectively.

V ends up 3 bases short and J 3 bases short, with an unmatched junction base count of 6. CDR1 and CDR2 (MNHNS, SASEGT) derive from the germline V gene. The CDR3 runs 16 residues from the cysteine to the phenylalanine. Only the CDR3 part of the read is kept: 48 bases, read in frame from the first base. This clone was recorded only once. No antigen is known for it. Base qualities are not recorded, but no much larger clone differs from it by a single base. Read against the paper, the sample's time point label means: baseline before first vaccination. Vaccinee samples came from UK trials COV001 and COV002, including a single-blind randomized controlled phase 2/3 trial of AZD1222 (ChAdOx1 nCoV-19) in healthy adults. Trial participant PBMC samples were collected at day 0 and day 28 after the second dose for TCRbeta chain sequencing. General conclusions and limits of the study: The 56-69-year group was small, and its depth increase did not reach significance, likely because of low power. Participants were mostly white British, with more females than males. The authors suggested clonal diversity may have been underestimated. After two AZD1222 doses, both the breadth and the depth of spike-specific TCRs were significantly higher than at day 0 and than in MenACWY recipients. Because no day 14 peak-response samples were available, the repertoires could be characterized only after the peak T cell response. Reportedly, almost half of the unique spike-specific TCRs recognized epitopes lying outside the regions that are mutated in the B.1.351 and B.1.1.7 variants. CD4 TCRs associated with the vaccine covered the entire spike protein, and the dominant responses were in regions 160-218 and 743-854. Conclusions about previously exposed vaccinees are limited because only six or seven AZD1222 recipients were SARS-CoV-2 seropositive at baseline.

The CDR3 regions of human TCRbeta chains were subjected to immunosequencing. The published analysis was carried out like this. Repertoire TCRs were matched against a reference library of SARS-CoV-2-specific TCRs generated with the MIRA antigen-specificity platform. Breadth was defined as the fraction of unique TCRs that were SARS-CoV-2-associated. Depth was defined as the fraction of total T cells that were SARS-CoV-2-associated. Using the MIRA data, each spike-specific TCR was mapped to the spike region that the TCR reacts to and placed in a CD4 or CD8 class. Log10-transformed breadth and depth values were compared by one-way ANOVA with Sidak's multiple comparisons tests. Imported from immuneACCESS, the table was reduced by TCRdb to in-frame sequences with V and J called. These copies leave out some clones; in studies compared against another copy, an unresolved V gene accounts for under half, and the cause of the remainder is not known. V and J calls and clone size are as listed in that table; D and trimming were resolved from the DNA. The sample table shows some 150,000 clones, and roughly 91% are seen once. 9.1% of the sample belongs to the ten largest clones.

The receptor's source is an adult in good health. The sample consisted of peripheral blood, taken on day 0 of AZD1222 vaccination. Here the chain combines TRBV6-1 and TRBJ2-1, with 9 bases aligning to TRBD1. The DNA is as follows: TGTGCCAGCAGTGATACACCGGGACAGGGCTACAATGAGCAGTTCTTC. The encoded protein is CASSDTPGQGYNEQFF.